This T cell receptor beta chain appears in the sequencing data of a study of CD8 T cells in Susac syndrome. The authors reverse transcribed roughly 0.5 to 1 ug RNA with random hexamers. Multiplex PCR with immunoSEQ amplified the TCR beta CDR3 across 54 Vbeta and 13 Jbeta. A single record per CDR3 protein comes from TCRdb applying MiXCR to the immunoSEQ multiplex PCR reads. The sample comprises about 180,000 distinct CDR3 sequences, roughly 95% of which are singletons, and about 0.15% rests with the top ten. Trimming shortened V by 5 bases and J by 6 bases, and 9 bases separated the two germline ends. Germline loops: CDR1 KGHDR, CDR2 SFDVKD. The CDR3 is 13 residues long.

This clonotype originated in a human donor with multiple sclerosis. The chain recombines TRBV24-1 with TRBJ2-2; D might be TRBD2 (5 bases). The source material was CD8+ T cells from PBMCs. The DNA for the CDR3 is TGTGCCACCAGTGGGATGGAGGCCGGGGAGCTGTTTTTT. Translated: CATSGMEAGELFF.